This T cell receptor (beta chain) emerged from a study of CD4 T cells in relation to SARS-CoV-2 and coronaviruses. Background on the study: TCR beta CDR3s were sequenced after approximately ten-day antigen culture of PBMCs. The negative reference was HIV-1 Nef peptide pool or peptide-free culture.

Broader study findings: In around 60% of donors, memory CD4+ clonotypes crossrecognized SARS-CoV-2 and at least one common cold coronavirus spike.

Repertoires were generated with immunoSEQ multiplex PCR, while TCRdb's copy carries only in-frame clones and drops some. This table has about 23,000 clones, approximately 78% appearing once. The V end was cut by 1 base, the J end by 2 bases, with 18 bases between. The CDR3 covers 17 residues. In germline, CDR1 is MNHNS, CDR2 SASEGT. The unexposed donors gave CD4+ T cells in about 2010-2018, prior to COVID-19. After about 11 days of culture, CD4+ T cells were isolated. Testing used SARS-CoV-2 S/N and four cold-coronavirus spikes on unexposed-donor CD4+ T cells, cells permitting. In regard to this clone: Antigen unknown.

J is TRBJ2-7 and V is TRBV6-1; D may be TRBD2 (6 bases). This clonotype was sampled from a human donor in good health. Material: CD4+ T cells from PBMCs, cultured in vitro. The CDR3 bases are TGTGCCAGCAGTGAAGAAGTATGGGGGGAACCAACCTACGAGCAGTACTTC. It specifies CASSEEVWGEPTYEQYF.